The 16 T cell receptor beta chains listed next were all sequenced from one sample in a study of blood T cell repertoires in COVID-19. Assay: immunoSEQ multiplex PCR; the TCRdb copy retains only in-frame clones and omits some. The profile shows approximately 410,000 clones, about nine tenths of them singletons. The sample comprised peripheral blood. All receptors derive from a woman under 40 with active or convalescent COVID-19.

The V and J genes are TRBV11-2 and TRBJ1-5; D may be TRBD1 (6 bases). Germline CDR1 reads SGHAT; CDR2 reads FQNNGV. This CDR3 has 15 residues. V was trimmed by 1 base and J by 6 bases, leaving 13 bases between them. CDR3 in DNA: TGTGCCAGCAGCTTAGGGGCAGGGGACGGTCAGCCCCAGCATTTT. Its translation is CASSLGAGDGQPQHF.

The gene calls are TRBV2 and TRBJ1-2; D unresolved. CDR1 and CDR2 (germline): SNHLY, FYNNEI. V was trimmed by 2 bases and J by 0 bases, leaving 7 bases between them. This CDR3 is built from 14 residues. In DNA form, the CDR3 reads TGTGCCAGCAGTGAAAGATCGGCTAACTATGGCTACACCTTC. Encoded protein: CASSERSANYGYTF.

This clone came up once. This chain links TRBV10-3 with TRBJ2-3; D not certain. The ends were cut back, 6 bases at V and 2 bases at J, with 9 bases in the middle. The CDR3 covers 13 residues. From germline, CDR1 is ENHRY and CDR2 SYGVKD. The CDR3, as DNA: TGTGCCATCAGCTCCCCGGTCACAGATACGCAGTATTTT. Residues: CAISSPVTDTQYF.

V and J are TRBV3-1 (or the pseudogene TRBV3-2) and TRBJ1-1; D is possibly TRBD1 (6 bases). Per the germline V gene, CDR1 is LGHDT and CDR2 is YNNKEL (reference sequence). The CDR3 consists of 14 residues. V was clipped by 4 bases and J by 1 base, with 10 bases between them. Here the CDR3 DNA reads TGTGCCAGCAGCCTACCGGGACAGAACACTGAAGCTTTCTTT. Its protein product is CASSLPGQNTEAFF.

The chain recombines TRBV5-1 with TRBJ2-2; D ambiguous. The V and J ends lost 0 bases and 1 base respectively, with 7 bases between them. Germline V gives CDR1 SGHRS, CDR2 YFSETQ. This CDR3 comprises 15 residues. CDR3 coding DNA: TGCGCCAGCAGCTTGGCCACGGGGAACACCGGGGAGCTGTTTTTT. Translated, it gives CASSLATGNTGELFF.

The V and J genes are TRBV4-2 and TRBJ1-6, with D possibly being TRBD1 (5 bases). The ends were cut back, 7 bases at V and 8 bases at J, with 9 bases in the middle. This CDR3 has 12 residues. Germline loops: CDR1 LGHNA, CDR2 YNFKEQ. CDR3 amino acids: CASNGGDSPLHF. CDR3 nucleotides: TGTGCCAGCAACGGAGGGGATTCACCCCTCCACTTT.

The V and J genes are TRBV3-1 (or the pseudogene TRBV3-2) and TRBJ1-2, with 7 bases that match TRBD1. V trimming: 5 bases; J trimming: 1 base; junction bases outside the gene matches: 10. Germline V gives CDR1 LGHDT, CDR2 YNNKEL (reference sequence). The CDR3 sequence is 16 residues long. The CDR3 region has the DNA TGTGCCAGCAGCAAGAGACAGGGTCAGAGTAACTATGGCTACACCTTC. Translating gives CASSKRQGQSNYGYTF.

This sequence joins TRBV11-2 and TRBJ1-1, with D possibly TRBD1 on 5 matching bases. Germline lookup yields CDR1 SGHAT and CDR2 FQNNGV. The CDR3 sequence is 15 residues long. Between the trimmed V and J ends, which lost 1 base and 4 bases, there was a span of 13 bases. The CDR3 bases are TGTGCCAGCAGCTTAGGCGGGGCCGGGAGCACTGAAGCTTTCTTT. Protein product: CASSLGGAGSTEAFF.

The genes are TRBV19 and TRBJ2-1, with TRBD1 as a possible D gene (6 bases). The length of the CDR3 is 13 residues. Germline V gene sequence: CDR1 LNHDA, CDR2 SQIVND (reference sequence). V gave up 7 bases and J gave up 5 bases, with 12 bases separating them. CDR3 protein: CASKGTGHNEQFF. The CDR3 DNA reads as TGTGCCAGTAAGGGTACAGGGCACAATGAGCAGTTCTTC.

This clone was observed once. J is TRBJ2-2 and V is TRBV24-1; 9 nucleotides match TRBD1. V was pared by 6 bases and J by 5 bases, with 9 bases of the junction left unmatched. The CDR3 has 16 amino acids. Looked up from germline, CDR1 is KGHDR and CDR2 is SFDVKD. CDR3 protein: CATSLSGTGRTGELFF. The DNA of the CDR3 is TGTGCCACCAGTCTTTCCGGGACAGGGAGGACCGGGGAGCTGTTTTTT.

This chain joins TRBV3-1 (or the pseudogene TRBV3-2) and TRBJ1-1; 8 bases match TRBD1. Per the germline V gene, CDR1 is LGHDT and CDR2 is YNNKEL (reference sequence). V dropped 1 base and J dropped 7; count of bases not matched to a gene: 2. The CDR3 extends over 13 amino acids. The CDR3 sequence: CASSQGQGIEAFF. The CDR3, as DNA: TGTGCCAGCAGCCAAGGACAGGGGATTGAAGCTTTCTTT.

This clone has a handful of counts. This chain links TRBV7-2 with TRBJ1-1; D is unclear. The CDR3 loop spans 13 amino acids. Germline V lookup: CDR1 SGHTA, CDR2 FQGNSA. V was cut by 6 bases and J by 3 bases, with 11 bases left in between. The CDR3 DNA sequence: TGTGCCAGCAGTGTCCTGGCGGACACTGAAGCTTTCTTT. Residues: CASSVLADTEAFF.

The chain uses TRBV30 and TRBJ1-1; TRBD1 matches at 8 bases. Germline CDR1 GTSNPN, CDR2 SVGIG (reference sequence). This CDR3 is 17 amino acids long. With 0 bases clipped from V and 3 bases from J, the junction kept 12 bases outside the gene matches. CDR3 loop: CAWSVLRQGRLDTEAFF. The CDR3 DNA reads as TGTGCCTGGAGTGTCCTAAGACAGGGGCGCCTGGACACTGAAGCTTTCTTT.

V and J are TRBV27 and TRBJ2-7; D remains ambiguous. V lost 5 bases and J 6 bases, leaving 17 bases between the germline ends. The germline gives CDR1 MNHEY, CDR2 SMNVEV (reference sequence). The CDR3 extends over 14 amino acids. CDR3 protein: CASSLNRESGEQYF. The CDR3 coding sequence is TGTGCCAGCAGTCTAAATCGAGAGTCCGGCGAGCAGTACTTC.

The rearrangement joins TRBV30 to TRBJ1-3; D possibly corresponds to TRBD1 (6 bases). Trimming removed 4 bases from V and 0 bases from J, with 13 bases in between. Germline V CDR1 and CDR2: GTSNPN, SVGIG (reference sequence). This CDR3 is built from 15 residues. This CDR3 reads CAWMKRGHSGNTIYF. CDR3 sequence (DNA): TGTGCCTGGATGAAGCGGGGGCACTCTGGAAACACCATATATTTT.

This clone has a single count. The rearrangement joins TRBV5-5 to TRBJ2-7, with TRBD2 as a possible D gene (6 bases). Trimming removed 9 bases from V and 0 bases from J, with 13 bases in between. The CDR3 totals 13 residues. Germline CDR1 SGHKS, CDR2 YYEKEE (reference sequence). The CDR3 protein is CANAAEGSYEQYF. The CDR3, as DNA: TGTGCCAACGCGGCGGAGGGCTCCTACGAGCAGTACTTC.